The clone carrying this T cell receptor beta chain appeared once. The assay was immunoSEQ multiplex PCR, and TCRdb's table has in-frame clones only and misses some. The sample includes about 100,000 clones, 70% to 80% seen only once; the top ten take approximately 24%. Trimming removed 8 bases from V and 0 bases from J; junction bases left unmatched: 1. Germline loops: CDR1 SNHLY, CDR2 FYNNEI. The CDR3 loop spans 13 amino acids. The sample comes from a study of blood T cell repertoires in COVID-19. Turning to the study itself: The cDNA or gDNA used as material had been derived from T cells, B-cell-depleted T cells, or PBMCs.

The sequence derives from a human donor in a cohort sampled during active COVID-19. The sequencing sample was made of peripheral blood. The chain combines TRBV2 with TRBJ1-1, with 9 nucleotides matching TRBD1. In DNA, the CDR3 is TGTGCCAGCGGGACAGGGTTGAACACTGAAGCTTTCTTT. Amino acids: CASGTGLNTEAFF.